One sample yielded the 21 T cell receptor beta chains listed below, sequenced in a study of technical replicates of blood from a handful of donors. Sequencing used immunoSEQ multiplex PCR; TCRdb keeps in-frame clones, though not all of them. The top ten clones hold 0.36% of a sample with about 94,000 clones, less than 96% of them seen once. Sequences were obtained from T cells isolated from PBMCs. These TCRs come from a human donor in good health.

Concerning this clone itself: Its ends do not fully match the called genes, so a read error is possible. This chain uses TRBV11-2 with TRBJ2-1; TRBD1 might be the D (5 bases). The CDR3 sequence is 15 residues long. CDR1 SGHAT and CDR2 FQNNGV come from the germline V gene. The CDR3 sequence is CASSTGIQTHNERFF. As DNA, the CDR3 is TGTGCCAGCAGCACAGGTATACAGACGCACAATGAGCGGTTCTTC.

The CDR3 region is CASSESGWQVNTEAFF. DNA for the CDR3: TGTGCCAGCAGTGAATCAGGCTGGCAAGTGAACACTGAAGCTTTCTTT. This sequence joins TRBV2 and TRBJ1-1; D uncertain. V was clipped by 2 bases and J by 0 bases, with 13 bases between them. The germline V gene has CDR1 SNHLY and CDR2 FYNNEI. The CDR3 is made up of 16 amino acids.

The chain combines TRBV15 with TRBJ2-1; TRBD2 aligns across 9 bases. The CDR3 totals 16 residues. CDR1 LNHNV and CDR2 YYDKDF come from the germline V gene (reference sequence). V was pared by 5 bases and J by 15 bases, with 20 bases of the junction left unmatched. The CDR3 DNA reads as TGTGCCACCAGCGGTAGCGGGAGCTCGAGATTGGGTAATCTGTTCTTC. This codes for CATSGSGSSRLGNLFF.

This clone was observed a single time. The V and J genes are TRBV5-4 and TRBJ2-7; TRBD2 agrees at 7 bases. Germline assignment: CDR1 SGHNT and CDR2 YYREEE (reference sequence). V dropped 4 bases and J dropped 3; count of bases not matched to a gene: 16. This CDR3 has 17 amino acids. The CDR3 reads CASSPWGVREIYYEQYF. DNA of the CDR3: TGTGCCAGCAGCCCCTGGGGGGTGCGGGAGATATACTACGAGCAGTACTTC.

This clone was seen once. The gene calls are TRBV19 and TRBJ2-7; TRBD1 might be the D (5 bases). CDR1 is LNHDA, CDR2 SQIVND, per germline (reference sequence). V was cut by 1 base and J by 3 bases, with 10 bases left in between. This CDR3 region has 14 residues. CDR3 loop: CASSIVDRNYEQYF. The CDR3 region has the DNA TGTGCCAGTAGTATAGTAGACAGAAACTACGAGCAGTACTTC.

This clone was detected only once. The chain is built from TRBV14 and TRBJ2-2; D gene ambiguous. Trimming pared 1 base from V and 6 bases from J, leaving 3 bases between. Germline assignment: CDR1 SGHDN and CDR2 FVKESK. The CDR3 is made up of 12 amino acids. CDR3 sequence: CASSQVSGELFF. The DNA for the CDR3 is TGTGCCAGCAGCCAAGTATCCGGGGAGCTGTTTTTT.

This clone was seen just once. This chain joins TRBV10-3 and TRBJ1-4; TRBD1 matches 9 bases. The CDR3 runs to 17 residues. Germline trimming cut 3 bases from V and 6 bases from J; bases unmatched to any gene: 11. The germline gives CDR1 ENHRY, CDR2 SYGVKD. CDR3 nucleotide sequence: TGTGCCATCAGTGAAATCCCCCGAGGGACAGGGCATGAAAAACTGTTTTTT. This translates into CAISEIPRGTGHEKLFF.

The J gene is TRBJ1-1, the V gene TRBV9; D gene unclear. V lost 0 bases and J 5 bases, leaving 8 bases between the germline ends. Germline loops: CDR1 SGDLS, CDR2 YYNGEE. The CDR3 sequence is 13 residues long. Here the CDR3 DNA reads TGTGCCAGCAGCGTAGCGTTAGCGACTGAAGCTTTCTTT. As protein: CASSVALATEAFF.

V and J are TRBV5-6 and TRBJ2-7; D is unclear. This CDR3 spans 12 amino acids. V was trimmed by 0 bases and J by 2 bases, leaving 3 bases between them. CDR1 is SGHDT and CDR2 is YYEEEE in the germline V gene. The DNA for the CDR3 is TGTGCCAGCAGCTTGGCGGCCTACGAGCAGTACTTC. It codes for CASSLAAYEQYF.

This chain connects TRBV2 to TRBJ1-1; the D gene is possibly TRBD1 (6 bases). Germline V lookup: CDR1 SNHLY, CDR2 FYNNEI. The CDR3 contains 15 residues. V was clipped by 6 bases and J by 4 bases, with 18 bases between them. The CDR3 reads CASSIFAGGATEAFF. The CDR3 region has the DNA TGTGCCAGCAGCATATTCGCGGGGGGGGCCACTGAAGCTTTCTTT.

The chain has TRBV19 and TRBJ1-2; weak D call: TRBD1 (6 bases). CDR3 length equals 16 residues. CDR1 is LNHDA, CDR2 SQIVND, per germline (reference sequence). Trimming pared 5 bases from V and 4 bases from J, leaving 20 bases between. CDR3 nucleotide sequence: TGTGCCAGTAGTGCCGTATCTCACAGGGAAATCTATGGCTACACCTTC. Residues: CASSAVSHREIYGYTF.

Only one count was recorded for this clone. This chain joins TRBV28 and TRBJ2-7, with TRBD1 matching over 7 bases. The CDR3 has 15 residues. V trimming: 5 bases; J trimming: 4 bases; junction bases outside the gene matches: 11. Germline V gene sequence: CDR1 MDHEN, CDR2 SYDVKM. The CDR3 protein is CASSPGDRVLYEQYF. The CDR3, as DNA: TGTGCCAGCAGTCCCGGGGACAGAGTACTTTACGAGCAGTACTTC.

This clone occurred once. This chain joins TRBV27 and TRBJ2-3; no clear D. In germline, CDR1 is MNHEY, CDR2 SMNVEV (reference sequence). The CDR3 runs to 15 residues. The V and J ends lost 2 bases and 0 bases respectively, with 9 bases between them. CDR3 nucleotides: TGTGCCAGCAGTTTACTAAGACATAGCACAGATACGCAGTATTTT. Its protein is CASSLLRHSTDTQYF.

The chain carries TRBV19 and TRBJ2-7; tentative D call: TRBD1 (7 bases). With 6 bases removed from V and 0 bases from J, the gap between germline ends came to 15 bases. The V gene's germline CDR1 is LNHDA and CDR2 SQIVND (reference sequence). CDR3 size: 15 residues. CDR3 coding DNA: TGTGCCAGTAGCCATAGGCGGGACAGCTCCTACGAGCAGTACTTC. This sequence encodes CASSHRRDSSYEQYF.

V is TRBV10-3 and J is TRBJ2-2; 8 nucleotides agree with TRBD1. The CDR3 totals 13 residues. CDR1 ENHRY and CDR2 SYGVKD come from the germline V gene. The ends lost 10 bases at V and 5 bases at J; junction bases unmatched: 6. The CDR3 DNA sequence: TGTGCCACCGGAGACAGGGGAACCGGGGAGCTGTTTTTT. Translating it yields CATGDRGTGELFF.

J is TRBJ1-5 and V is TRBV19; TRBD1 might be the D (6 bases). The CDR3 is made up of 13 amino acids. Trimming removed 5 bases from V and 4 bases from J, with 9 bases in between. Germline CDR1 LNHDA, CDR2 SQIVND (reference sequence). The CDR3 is CASSEQGNQPQHF. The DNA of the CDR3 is TGTGCCAGTAGTGAACAGGGTAATCAGCCCCAGCATTTT.

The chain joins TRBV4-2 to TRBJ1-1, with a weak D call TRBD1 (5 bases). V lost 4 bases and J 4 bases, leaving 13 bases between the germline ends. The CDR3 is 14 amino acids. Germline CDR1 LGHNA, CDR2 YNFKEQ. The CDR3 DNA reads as TGTGCCAGCAGCCCGTTGGGGGAGGGCACTGAAGCTTTCTTT. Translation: CASSPLGEGTEAFF.

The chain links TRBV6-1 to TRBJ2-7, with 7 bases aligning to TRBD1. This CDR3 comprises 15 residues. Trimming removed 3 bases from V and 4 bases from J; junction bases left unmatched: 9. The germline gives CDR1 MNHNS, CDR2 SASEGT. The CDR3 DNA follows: TGTGCCAGCAGTGATACGGGGAAGGGGGCGTACGAGCAGTACTTC. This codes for CASSDTGKGAYEQYF.

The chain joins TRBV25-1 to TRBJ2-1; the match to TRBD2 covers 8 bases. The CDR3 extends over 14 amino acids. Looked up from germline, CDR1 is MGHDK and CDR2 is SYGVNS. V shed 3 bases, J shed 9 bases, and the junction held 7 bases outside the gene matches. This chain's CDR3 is CASSEEREISEQFF. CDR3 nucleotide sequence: TGTGCCAGCAGTGAGGAGCGGGAGATTAGTGAGCAGTTCTTC.

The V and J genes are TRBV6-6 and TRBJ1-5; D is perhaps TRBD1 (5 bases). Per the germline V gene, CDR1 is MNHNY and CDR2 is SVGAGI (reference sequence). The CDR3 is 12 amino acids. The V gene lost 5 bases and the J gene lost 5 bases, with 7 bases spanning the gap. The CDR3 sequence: CASSPGYQPQHF. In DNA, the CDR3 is TGTGCCAGCAGTCCAGGGTATCAGCCCCAGCATTTT.

In nucleotides, the CDR3 is TGTGCCAGCAGCTTATGGACAGAATTAAGAAGCTACACCTTC. This encodes CASSLWTELRSYTF. The chain carries TRBV7-2 and TRBJ1-2; tentatively, D is TRBD1 (6 bases). Germline V gene data show CDR1 as SGHTA and CDR2 as FQGNSA. V was pared by 2 bases and J by 9 bases, with 16 bases between. The CDR3 loop spans 14 amino acids.